These 7 T cell receptor beta chains share one sample of origin, sequenced in a study of T cells in Graves' hyperthyroidism and ophthalmopathy. It was RNA transcripts that yielded the amplified TCR beta CDR3 regions. The TCR CDR3 first-round RT-PCR relied on the HTBI primer set. In TCRdb, the multiplex PCR reads were re-called with MiXCR into one record per CDR3 protein. Here the sample spans around 720,000 distinct CDR3 sequences, roughly a third being singletons. The sample taken for sequencing was blood. Receptors originate from a woman between 40 and 50 years old with Graves' hyperthyroidism.

This clonotype was picked up many times. V usage is TRBV12-3 or TRBV12-4 and J usage is TRBJ2-7; D is uncertain. The CDR3 covers 13 residues. V lost 3 bases and J 3 bases, leaving 9 bases between the germline ends. The CDR3 sequence is CASSFWTVYEQYF. The CDR3 DNA reads TGTGCCAGCAGTTTTTGGACGGTCTACGAGCAGTACTTC.

This clonotype was seen a handful of times. The V call is TRBV7-2, the J call TRBJ1-4, with D uncertain. V lost 1 base to trimming and J lost 5 bases, with 14 bases between them. Germline V gene data show CDR1 as SGHTA and CDR2 as FQGNSA. There are 16 residues in the CDR3. Here the CDR3 reads CASSLGRRQANEKLFF. The CDR3 DNA sequence: TGTGCCAGCAGCTTAGGCCGGAGGCAGGCGAATGAAAAACTGTTTTTT.

This clonotype was found a few times. V is TRBV4-2 and J is TRBJ1-6; no definite D call. The CDR3 spans 15 residues. V lost 0 bases, J lost 5 bases, and 8 bases lay in between. Germline-derived CDR1 and CDR2 are LGHNA and YNFKEQ. CDR3 sequence (DNA): TGTGCCAGCAGCCAAGATGGAGGAAATAATTCACCCCTCCACTTT. Translated, it gives CASSQDGGNNSPLHF.

This chain uses TRBV4-3 with TRBJ2-5, with TRBD2 as a possible D gene (5 bases). This CDR3 spans 15 amino acids. The V end was cut by 0 bases, the J end by 5 bases, with 13 bases between. CDR1 and CDR2 from the germline V gene are LGHNA and YSLEER. The CDR3 spells CASSQDTGLGETQYF. The CDR3 region has the DNA TGCGCCAGCAGCCAAGATACGGGGTTAGGGGAGACCCAGTACTTC.

This clonotype was found many times. The rearrangement links TRBV9 to TRBJ2-1, with D maybe TRBD2 (5 bases). From germline, CDR1 is SGDLS and CDR2 YYNGEE. The CDR3 runs to 16 residues. Trimming took off 4 bases at V and 7 bases at J, with 21 bases between the two ends. CDR3 protein: CASSPIGAAGDNEQFF. Written as DNA, the CDR3 is TGTGCCAGCAGCCCCATCGGAGCGGCAGGAGATAATGAGCAGTTCTTC.

In regard to this clonotype: Relative to the germline gene, one junction end is altered; a read error may explain this. The rearrangement uses TRBV7-9 and TRBJ2-3; D might be TRBD1 or TRBD2, each matching 5 bases. The V gene's germline CDR1 is SEHNR and CDR2 FQNEAQ (reference sequence). There are 24 residues in the CDR3. DNA for the CDR3: TGCGCCAGCAGCCAGAGCGGCGGATCCAGCGGACATAGGGATCCAACCCTTCGCACAGATACGCAGTATTTT. Its translation is CASSQSGGSSGHRDPTLRTDTQYF.

On this clonotype itself: The CDR3 carries no conserved terminal phenylalanine or tryptophan, so it likely arises from a read error. The DNA is omitted, as the CDR3 cannot be located on it reliably, and the CDR3 follows TCRdb's listing. The chain employs TRBV10-3 and TRBJ2-6. Germline V CDR1 and CDR2: ENHRY, SYGVKD. The CDR3 has 8 residues if both end residues are counted. CDR3 loop: CAISESDT.